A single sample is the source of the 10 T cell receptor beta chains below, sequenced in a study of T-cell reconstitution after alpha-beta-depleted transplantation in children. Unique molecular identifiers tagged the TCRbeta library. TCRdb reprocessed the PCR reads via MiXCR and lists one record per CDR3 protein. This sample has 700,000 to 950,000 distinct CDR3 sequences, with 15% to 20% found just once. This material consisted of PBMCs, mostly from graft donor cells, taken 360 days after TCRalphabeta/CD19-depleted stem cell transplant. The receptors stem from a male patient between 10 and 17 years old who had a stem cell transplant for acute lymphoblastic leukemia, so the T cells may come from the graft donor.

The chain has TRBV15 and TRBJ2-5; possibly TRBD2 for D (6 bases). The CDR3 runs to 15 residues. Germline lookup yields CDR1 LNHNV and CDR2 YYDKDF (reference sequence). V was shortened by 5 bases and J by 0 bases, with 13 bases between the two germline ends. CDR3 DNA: TGTGCCACCAGCCGGGACTCCGGCTACCAAGAGACCCAGTACTTC. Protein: CATSRDSGYQETQYF.

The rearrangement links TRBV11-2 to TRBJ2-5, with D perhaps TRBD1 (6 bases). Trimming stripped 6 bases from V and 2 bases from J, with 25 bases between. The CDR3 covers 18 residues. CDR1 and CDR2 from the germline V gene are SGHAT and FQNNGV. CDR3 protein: CASRLTGHLHSLQETQYF. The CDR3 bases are TGTGCCAGCAGATTGACGGGACATCTCCACTCCCTTCAAGAGACCCAGTACTTC.

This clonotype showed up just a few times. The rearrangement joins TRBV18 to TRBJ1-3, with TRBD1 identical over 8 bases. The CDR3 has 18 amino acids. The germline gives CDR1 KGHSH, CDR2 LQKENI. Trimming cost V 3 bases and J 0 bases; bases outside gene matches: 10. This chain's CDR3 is CASSPRADRAFSGNTIYF. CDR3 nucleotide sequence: TGTGCCAGCTCACCGAGGGCGGACAGGGCCTTCTCTGGAAACACCATATATTTT.

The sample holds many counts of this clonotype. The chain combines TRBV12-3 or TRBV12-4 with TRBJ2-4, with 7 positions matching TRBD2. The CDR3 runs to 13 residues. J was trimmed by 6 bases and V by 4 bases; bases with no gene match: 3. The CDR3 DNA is TGTGCCAGCAGTTGGGAGGGGCGAAACATTCAGTACTTC. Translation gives CASSWEGRNIQYF.

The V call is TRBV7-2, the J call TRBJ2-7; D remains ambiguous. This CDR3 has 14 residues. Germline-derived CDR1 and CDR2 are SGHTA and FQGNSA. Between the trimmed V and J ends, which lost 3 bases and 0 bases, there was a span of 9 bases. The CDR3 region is CASSFQRSSYEQYF. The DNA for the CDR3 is TGTGCCAGCAGCTTTCAGAGGAGCTCCTACGAGCAGTACTTC.

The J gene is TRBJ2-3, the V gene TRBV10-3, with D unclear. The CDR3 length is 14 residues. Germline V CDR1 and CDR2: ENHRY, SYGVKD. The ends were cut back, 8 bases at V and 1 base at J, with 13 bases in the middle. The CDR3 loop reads CAIGQADGTDTQYF. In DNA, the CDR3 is TGTGCCATCGGGCAGGCGGACGGCACAGATACGCAGTATTTT.

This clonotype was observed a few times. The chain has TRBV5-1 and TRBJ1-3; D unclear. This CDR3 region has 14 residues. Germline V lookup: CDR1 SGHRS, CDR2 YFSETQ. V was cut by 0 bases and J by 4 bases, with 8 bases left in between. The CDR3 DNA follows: TGCGCCAGCAGCTTGGGCAGAGAAGGAAACACCATATATTTT. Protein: CASSLGREGNTIYF.

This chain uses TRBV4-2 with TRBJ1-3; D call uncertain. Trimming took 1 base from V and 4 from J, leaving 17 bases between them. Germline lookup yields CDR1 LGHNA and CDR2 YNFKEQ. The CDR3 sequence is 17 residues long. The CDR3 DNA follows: TGTGCCAGCAGCCAAGTAGTGCTTGAGCTGGGGGGAAACACCATATATTTT. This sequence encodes CASSQVVLELGGNTIYF.

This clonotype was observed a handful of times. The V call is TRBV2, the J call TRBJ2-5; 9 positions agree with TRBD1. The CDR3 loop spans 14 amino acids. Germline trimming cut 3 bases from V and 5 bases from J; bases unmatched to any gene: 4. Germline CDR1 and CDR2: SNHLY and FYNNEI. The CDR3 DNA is TGTGCCAGCAGTGAGGGGACAGGGTGGGAGACCCAGTACTTC. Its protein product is CASSEGTGWETQYF. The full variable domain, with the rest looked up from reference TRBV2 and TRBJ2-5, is EPEVTQTPSHQVTQMGQEVILRCVPISNHLYFYWYRQILGQKVEFLVSFYNNEISEKSEIFDDQFSVERPDGSNFTLKIRSTKLEDSAMYFCASSEGTGWETQYFGPGTRLLVL.

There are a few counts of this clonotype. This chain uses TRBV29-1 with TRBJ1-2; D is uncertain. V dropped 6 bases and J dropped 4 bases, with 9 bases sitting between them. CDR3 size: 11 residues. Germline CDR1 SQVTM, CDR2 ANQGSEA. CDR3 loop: CSVPRAYGYTF. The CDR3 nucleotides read TGCAGCGTCCCAAGGGCCTATGGCTACACCTTC.